Listed below are T cell receptor beta chains from one sample, sequenced in a study of blood T cell repertoires in COVID-19. Assay: immunoSEQ multiplex PCR; the TCRdb copy retains only in-frame clones and omits some. The sample carries under 450,000 clones, 75% to 90% recorded once. The sample taken for sequencing was peripheral blood. The receptors were gathered from an older woman with COVID-19, enrolled during active disease. CDR3s include the opening cysteine and the closing phenylalanine or tryptophan. Fields, in order: J gene, CDR3 length, clone size, V gene, D gene, CDR3 protein, CDR3 DNA. D genes are given only for firm matches. Clone size, where shown, is once, few, many, or a class for clones that have expanded.

j_gene: TRBJ1-1
len: 14
abundance: -
v_gene: TRBV20-1
d_gene: TRBD1
CDR3aa: CSASRDSSNTEAFF
CDR3nt: TGCAGTGCTAGTCGGGACAGCTCAAACACTGAAGCTTTCTTT

j_gene: TRBJ2-7
len: 15
abundance: -
v_gene: TRBV2
d_gene: -
CDR3aa: CATLTPGTTDYEQYF
CDR3nt: TGTGCCACCCTCACACCCGGGACAACCGACTACGAGCAGTACTTC

j_gene: TRBJ1-1
len: 17
abundance: -
v_gene: TRBV5-6
d_gene: TRBD1
CDR3aa: CASSLIGFTGGDTEAFF
CDR3nt: TGTGCCAGCAGCTTGATTGGGTTCACAGGGGGGGACACTGAAGCTTTCTTT

j_gene: TRBJ2-6
len: 18
abundance: -
v_gene: TRBV7-8
d_gene: TRBD2
CDR3aa: CASSLRLAGRTGANVLTF
CDR3nt: TGTGCCAGCAGCCTAAGACTAGCGGGGCGTACCGGGGCCAACGTCCTGACTTTC

j_gene: TRBJ2-7
len: 14
abundance: -
v_gene: TRBV18
d_gene: TRBD1
CDR3aa: CASSGTGVGYEQYF
CDR3nt: TGTGCCAGCTCAGGGACAGGGGTTGGGTACGAGCAGTACTTC

j_gene: TRBJ2-5
len: 13
abundance: -
v_gene: TRBV12-3/TRBV12-4
d_gene: -
CDR3aa: CASSLGALETQYF
CDR3nt: TGTGCCAGCAGTTTAGGGGCCCTAGAGACCCAGTACTTC

j_gene: TRBJ1-6
len: 13
abundance: -
v_gene: TRBV4-2
d_gene: -
CDR3aa: CASSQEPGSSLHF
CDR3nt: TGTGCCAGCAGCCAGGAGCCCGGCTCTTCCCTCCACTTT

j_gene: TRBJ1-1
len: 12
abundance: -
v_gene: TRBV27
d_gene: -
CDR3aa: CASSFGNTEAFF
CDR3nt: TGTGCCAGCAGTTTCGGGAACACTGAAGCTTTCTTT

j_gene: TRBJ2-2
len: 16
abundance: once
v_gene: TRBV7-2
d_gene: TRBD2
CDR3aa: CASSLVAGVGTGELFF
CDR3nt: TGTGCCAGCAGCTTAGTAGCGGGTGTTGGCACCGGGGAGCTGTTTTTT

j_gene: TRBJ2-4
len: 19
abundance: -
v_gene: TRBV21-1
d_gene: -
CDR3aa: CASSKNTSGGASSKNIQYF
CDR3nt: TGTGCCAGCAGCAAAAACACTAGCGGGGGGGCCTCGTCCAAAAACATTCAGTACTTC

j_gene: TRBJ1-1
len: 14
abundance: few
v_gene: TRBV7-9
d_gene: TRBD1
CDR3aa: CASSSSGTENEAFF
CDR3nt: TGTGCCAGCAGCTCTTCCGGGACAGAAAATGAAGCTTTCTTT

j_gene: TRBJ2-7
len: 16
abundance: once
v_gene: TRBV7-9
d_gene: -
CDR3aa: CASSSPRSDKPYEQYF
CDR3nt: TGTGCCAGCAGTTCCCCTCGGTCGGACAAACCCTACGAGCAGTACTTC

j_gene: TRBJ2-1
len: 17
abundance: -
v_gene: TRBV2
d_gene: TRBD2
CDR3aa: CASSETSVIFSYNEQFF
CDR3nt: TGTGCCAGCAGCGAGACTAGCGTCATATTCTCCTACAATGAGCAGTTCTTC

j_gene: TRBJ1-1
len: 14
abundance: -
v_gene: TRBV7-3
d_gene: TRBD1
CDR3aa: CASSLADRGTEAFF
CDR3nt: TGTGCCAGCAGCTTAGCGGACAGGGGCACTGAAGCTTTCTTT

j_gene: TRBJ1-1
len: 13
abundance: -
v_gene: TRBV29-1
d_gene: TRBD1
CDR3aa: CSALDRVNTEAFF
CDR3nt: TGCAGCGCCTTGGACAGGGTCAACACTGAAGCTTTCTTT

j_gene: TRBJ2-1
len: 13
abundance: -
v_gene: TRBV24-1
d_gene: -
CDR3aa: CATSDQRGNEQFF
CDR3nt: TGTGCCACCAGTGATCAACGAGGGAATGAGCAGTTCTTC

j_gene: TRBJ2-6
len: 16
abundance: -
v_gene: TRBV4-1
d_gene: -
CDR3aa: CASSPHNRAGANVLTF
CDR3nt: TGCGCCAGCAGCCCTCACAACAGGGCTGGGGCCAACGTCCTGACTTTC

j_gene: TRBJ2-5
len: 16
abundance: -
v_gene: TRBV9
d_gene: -
CDR3aa: CASSVSHYINQETQYF
CDR3nt: TGTGCCAGCAGCGTCTCGCATTACATCAACCAAGAGACCCAGTACTTC

j_gene: TRBJ1-2
len: 13
abundance: -
v_gene: TRBV6-5
d_gene: TRBD1
CDR3aa: CASSSGQGDGYTF
CDR3nt: TGTGCCAGCAGCTCAGGACAGGGGGATGGCTACACCTTC

j_gene: TRBJ2-3
len: 16
abundance: -
v_gene: TRBV7-8
d_gene: TRBD2
CDR3aa: CASSFPAGGVTDTQYF
CDR3nt: TGTGCCAGCAGCTTCCCGGCGGGGGGGGTCACAGATACGCAGTATTTT

j_gene: TRBJ1-2
len: 12
abundance: -
v_gene: TRBV2
d_gene: -
CDR3aa: CASSHRASTHPF
CDR3nt: TGTGCCAGCAGTCACAGGGCAAGCACCCACCCCTTC

j_gene: TRBJ1-2
len: 14
abundance: -
v_gene: TRBV5-1
d_gene: TRBD1
CDR3aa: CASSSGQGIGGYTF
CDR3nt: TGCGCCAGCAGCAGCGGACAGGGAATAGGTGGCTACACCTTC

j_gene: TRBJ2-5
len: 14
abundance: -
v_gene: TRBV5-1
d_gene: -
CDR3aa: CASSSGEKLETQYF
CDR3nt: TGCGCCAGCAGCTCAGGGGAGAAACTGGAGACCCAGTACTTC

j_gene: TRBJ1-1
len: 13
abundance: -
v_gene: TRBV7-9
d_gene: TRBD1
CDR3aa: CASSLDQGAEAFF
CDR3nt: TGTGCCAGCAGCTTAGATCAGGGGGCTGAAGCTTTCTTT

j_gene: TRBJ2-5
len: 17
abundance: -
v_gene: TRBV5-1
d_gene: TRBD2
CDR3aa: CASSFTSGSTPWETQYF
CDR3nt: TGCGCCAGCAGCTTTACTAGCGGGTCTACCCCCTGGGAGACCCAGTACTTC

j_gene: TRBJ2-7
len: 11
abundance: -
v_gene: TRBV27
d_gene: -
CDR3aa: CASRGVYEQYF
CDR3nt: TGTGCCAGCAGAGGGGTCTACGAGCAGTACTTC

j_gene: TRBJ2-5
len: 15
abundance: -
v_gene: TRBV7-3
d_gene: TRBD1
CDR3aa: CASSSGTGREETQYF
CDR3nt: TGTGCCAGCAGCTCCGGGACAGGGAGGGAAGAGACCCAGTACTTC

j_gene: TRBJ2-1
len: 15
abundance: -
v_gene: TRBV5-8
d_gene: -
CDR3aa: CASSSRTSTRIEQFF
CDR3nt: TGTGCCAGCAGCTCCCGGACTTCTACTAGAATTGAGCAGTTCTTC

j_gene: TRBJ1-2
len: 14
abundance: -
v_gene: TRBV10-3
d_gene: TRBD1
CDR3aa: CAISERTGGYGYTF
CDR3nt: TGTGCCATCAGTGAGCGGACAGGGGGATATGGCTACACCTTC

j_gene: TRBJ1-1
len: 14
abundance: once
v_gene: TRBV2
d_gene: TRBD1
CDR3aa: CASLRTGVGTEAFF
CDR3nt: TGTGCCAGCCTTCGGACAGGGGTAGGAACTGAAGCTTTCTTT

j_gene: TRBJ2-5
len: 15
abundance: -
v_gene: TRBV30
d_gene: TRBD2
CDR3aa: CAWSVGGGGAETQYF
CDR3nt: TGTGCCTGGAGTGTAGGTGGCGGGGGGGCGGAGACCCAGTACTTC

j_gene: TRBJ2-1
len: 19
abundance: -
v_gene: TRBV19
d_gene: TRBD2
CDR3aa: CASSIDQGGGPSFYNEQFF
CDR3nt: TGTGCCAGTAGTATAGATCAGGGCGGGGGGCCAAGCTTCTACAATGAGCAGTTCTTC

j_gene: TRBJ2-1
len: 13
abundance: -
v_gene: TRBV21-1
d_gene: -
CDR3aa: CASGTISNNEQFF
CDR3nt: TGTGCCAGCGGGACTATCTCTAACAATGAGCAGTTCTTC

j_gene: TRBJ1-6
len: 14
abundance: once
v_gene: TRBV5-6
d_gene: TRBD1
CDR3aa: CASSFDRVNSPLHF
CDR3nt: TGTGCCAGCAGCTTTGACAGGGTAAATTCACCCCTCCACTTT

j_gene: TRBJ2-6
len: 13
abundance: -
v_gene: TRBV6-6
d_gene: TRBD1
CDR3aa: CASTGAGANVLTF
CDR3nt: TGTGCCAGTACAGGGGCTGGGGCCAACGTCCTGACTTTC

j_gene: TRBJ1-5
len: 18
abundance: -
v_gene: TRBV5-6
d_gene: TRBD1
CDR3aa: CASSLAGQADYSNQPQHF
CDR3nt: TGTGCCAGCAGCTTGGCGGGACAGGCTGATTACAGCAATCAGCCCCAGCATTTT

j_gene: TRBJ2-5
len: 13
abundance: once
v_gene: TRBV9
d_gene: -
CDR3aa: CASSVTDQETQYF
CDR3nt: TGTGCCAGCAGCGTAACGGACCAAGAGACCCAGTACTTC

j_gene: TRBJ2-5
len: 17
abundance: -
v_gene: TRBV5-1
d_gene: TRBD2
CDR3aa: CASSLGHSGGALETQYF
CDR3nt: TGCGCCAGCAGCTTGGGTCATAGCGGGGGGGCCTTGGAGACCCAGTACTTC

j_gene: TRBJ1-4
len: 13
abundance: -
v_gene: TRBV2
d_gene: -
CDR3aa: CASSEFLREELFF
CDR3nt: TGTGCCAGCAGTGAATTTTTAAGAGAGGAACTGTTTTTT

j_gene: TRBJ2-7
len: 14
abundance: -
v_gene: TRBV18
d_gene: TRBD1
CDR3aa: CASSSSGTGAEQYF
CDR3nt: TGTGCCAGCTCATCTTCCGGGACAGGGGCCGAGCAGTACTTC

j_gene: TRBJ2-1
len: 15
abundance: -
v_gene: TRBV6-2/TRBV6-3
d_gene: TRBD1
CDR3aa: CASSYPPGQGLFEFF
CDR3nt: TGTGCCAGCAGTTATCCCCCGGGACAGGGTTTATTCGAGTTCTTC

j_gene: TRBJ2-7
len: 15
abundance: -
v_gene: TRBV20-1
d_gene: TRBD2
CDR3aa: CSASPGTSGGYEQYF
CDR3nt: TGCAGTGCTAGTCCCGGGACTAGCGGGGGATACGAGCAGTACTTC

j_gene: TRBJ2-7
len: 15
abundance: -
v_gene: TRBV19
d_gene: TRBD1
CDR3aa: CASSTRTGGTYEQYF
CDR3nt: TGTGCCAGTAGTACCCGGACAGGGGGTACCTACGAGCAGTACTTC

j_gene: TRBJ1-2
len: 14
abundance: -
v_gene: TRBV6-5
d_gene: -
CDR3aa: CASIQPSYTGGYTF
CDR3nt: TGTGCCAGCATACAGCCCTCTTATACGGGGGGCTACACCTTC

j_gene: TRBJ1-3
len: 15
abundance: -
v_gene: TRBV7-6
d_gene: TRBD1
CDR3aa: CASSWDRSSGNTIYF
CDR3nt: TGTGCCAGCAGCTGGGACAGATCCTCTGGAAACACCATATATTTT

j_gene: TRBJ2-7
len: 14
abundance: -
v_gene: TRBV6-6
d_gene: TRBD1
CDR3aa: CASVGRGQGYEQYF
CDR3nt: TGTGCCAGCGTCGGAAGAGGACAGGGATACGAGCAGTACTTC

j_gene: TRBJ1-6
len: 18
abundance: -
v_gene: TRBV6-4
d_gene: TRBD1
CDR3aa: CASSDLPRQGSYNSPLHF
CDR3nt: TGTGCCAGCAGTGACCTACCCCGACAGGGATCCTATAATTCACCCCTCCACTTT